The present T cell receptor (beta chain) was sequenced within a study of response to subunit inactivated influenza vaccine. Regarding the study as a whole: Each seasonal flu vaccination may recruit only limited new T cells, authors suggested.

This clonotype was detected only a few times. Its antigen remains unidentified. The CDR3 is 15 amino acids. Trimming removed 3 bases from V and 2 bases from J, with 10 bases in between. In germline, CDR1 is KGHDR, CDR2 SFDVKD. TCRdb itself ran the RT-PCR reads through MiXCR, one entry per CDR3 protein. The sample holds around 710,000 distinct CDR3 sequences, roughly 13% seen once. The origin of this receptor is a man aged 45-65 years who received an inactivated influenza vaccine. The sequenced sample was PBMCs from blood, obtained 14 days before vaccination. This chain connects TRBV24-1 to TRBJ1-5; D is perhaps TRBD1 (5 bases). The CDR3 here is CATSDRGSGNQPQHF. The CDR3 DNA is TGTGCCACCAGTGATCGGGGGTCGGGCAATCAGCCCCAGCATTTT.